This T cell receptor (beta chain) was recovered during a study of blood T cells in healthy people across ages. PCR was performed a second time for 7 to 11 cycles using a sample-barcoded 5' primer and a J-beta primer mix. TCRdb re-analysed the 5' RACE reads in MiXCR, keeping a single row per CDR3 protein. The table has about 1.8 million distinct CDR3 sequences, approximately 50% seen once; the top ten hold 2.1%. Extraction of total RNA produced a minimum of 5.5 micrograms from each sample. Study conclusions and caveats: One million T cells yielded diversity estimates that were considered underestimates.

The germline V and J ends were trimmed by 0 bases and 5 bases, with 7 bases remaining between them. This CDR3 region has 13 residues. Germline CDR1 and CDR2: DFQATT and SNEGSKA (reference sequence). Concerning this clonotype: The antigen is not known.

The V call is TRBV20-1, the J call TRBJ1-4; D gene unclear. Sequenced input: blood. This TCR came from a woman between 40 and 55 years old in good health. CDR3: CSARDPKNEKLFF. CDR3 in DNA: TGCAGTGCTAGAGACCCTAAAAATGAAAAACTGTTTTTT.